Listed here is a single T cell receptor beta chain. Germline V gene sequence: CDR1 LNHDA, CDR2 SQIVND (reference sequence). The V gene end was trimmed by 5 bases and the J gene end by 6 bases; junction bases not matched to a gene: 18. This CDR3 spans 17 amino acids. This entry comes from a study of cytomegalovirus exposure and HLA in healthy donors. 13 Jbeta primers and 60 Vbeta primers were used for the PCR. TCRdb's copy holds only in-frame clones and misses some; the assay was immunoSEQ multiplex PCR. The sample includes about 200,000 clones, more than 70% of them seen just once. The receptor comes from a middle-aged man in good health and CMV-seropositive. Sequenced: PBMCs. The rearrangement links TRBV19 to TRBJ1-2, with TRBD1 identical over 7 bases. The CDR3 DNA reads TGTGCCAGTAGTTACATCCTTGGCTTGGGACAGACGAATGGCTACACCTTC. Translation gives CASSYILGLGQTNGYTF. The whole variable domain, remainder taken from reference TRBV19 and TRBJ1-2, is DGGITQSPKYLFRKEGQNVTLSCEQNLNHDAMYWYRQDPGQGLRLIYYSQIVNDFQKGDIAEGYSVSREKKESFPLTVTSAQKNPTAFYLCASSYILGLGQTNGYTFGSGTRLTVV.